These 29 T cell receptor beta chains were sequenced from one sample in a study of type 1 and type 2 diabetes patients. Amplification started from genomic DNA. The TCR beta CDR3 region was amplified using 30 forward and 13 reverse primers. MiXCR was run by TCRdb on the multiplex PCR reads, yielding one entry per CDR3 protein. The table records fewer than 350,000 distinct CDR3 sequences, approximately 50% of them present only once. The sample taken for sequencing was peripheral blood mononuclear cells (PBMCs). The receptors stem from a man between 18 and 35 years old with type 2 diabetes.

The V call is TRBV7-2, the J call TRBJ2-7, with D unresolved. The CDR3 extends over 12 amino acids. Trimming removed 6 bases from V and 8 bases from J, with 14 bases in between. Germline-derived CDR1 and CDR2 are SGHTA and FQGNSA. The CDR3 sequence: CASSSQPYKQYF. Written as DNA, the CDR3 is TGTGCCAGCAGTTCTCAGCCATACAAGCAGTACTTC.

This clonotype has more than one count but fewer than ten. The chain has TRBV15 and TRBJ1-5, with D hard to call. This CDR3 is built from 13 residues. Germline V gives CDR1 LNHNV, CDR2 YYDKDF (reference sequence). The V and J ends lost 0 bases and 5 bases respectively, with 5 bases between them. The CDR3 nucleotides are TGTGCCACCAGCAGAGAGGTCGATCAGCCCCAGCATTTT. This translates into CATSREVDQPQHF.

The V call is TRBV7-3, the J call TRBJ1-3; 7 bases map to TRBD1. This CDR3 region has 14 residues. Germline CDR1 and CDR2: SGHTA and FQGTGA. The J segment lost 4 bases and the V segment lost 5 bases, leaving 5 bases of the junction unmatched. CDR3 protein: CASSPGGQGNTIYF. The CDR3 region has the DNA TGTGCCAGCAGCCCAGGGGGTCAAGGAAACACCATATATTTT.

Comment on this clonotype: One end of the junction varies from germline; a read error may be responsible. This chain connects TRBV20-1 to TRBJ2-7, with TRBD2 as a possible D gene (7 bases). This CDR3 has 18 residues. CDR1 is DFQATT and CDR2 is SNEGSKA in the germline V gene (reference sequence). The DNA for the CDR3 is TGCAGTGCTAGGGCGCCCACGGGGGCCACTCCTTGGGACTACGAACAGTACTTC. It codes for CSARAPTGATPWDYEQYF.

V gene TRBV20-1 combines with J gene TRBJ1-1, with a weak D call TRBD1 (5 bases). The CDR3 extends over 12 amino acids. V dropped 6 bases and J dropped 3 bases, with 11 bases sitting between them. From germline, CDR1 is DFQATT and CDR2 SNEGSKA (reference sequence). In DNA, the CDR3 is TGCAGTGCGCAGAGGGGTGACACTGAAGCTTTCTTT. It yields the protein CSAQRGDTEAFF.

The chain links TRBV7-2 to TRBJ2-7; D perhaps matches TRBD1 (5 bases). Germline V gene data show CDR1 as SGHTA and CDR2 as FQGNSA. Trimming stripped 3 bases from V and 3 bases from J, with 12 bases between. This CDR3 has 14 amino acids. CDR3 coding DNA: TGTGCCAGCAGCTTGGCAGGGCTTGGCTACGAGCAGTACTTC. It encodes CASSLAGLGYEQYF.

This clonotype was observed a few times. The V and J genes are TRBV6-1 and TRBJ1-1, with D hard to call. CDR3 length equals 14 residues. Germline V gene data show CDR1 as MNHNS and CDR2 as SASEGT. The germline V and J ends were trimmed by 2 bases and 4 bases, with 11 bases remaining between them. The CDR3 sequence: CASSESPSLTEAFF. DNA for the CDR3: TGTGCCAGCAGTGAATCCCCTAGTCTCACTGAAGCTTTCTTT.

The V call is TRBV20-1, the J call TRBJ2-7; 8 bases line up with TRBD1. Trimming at V came to 1 base and at J to 5 bases, leaving 7 bases not matched to a gene. The CDR3 extends over 14 amino acids. Germline V gives CDR1 DFQATT, CDR2 SNEGSKA (reference sequence). The DNA for the CDR3 is TGCAGTGCTAGAGGCGTAGGACAGGGCCACGAGCAGTACTTC. Protein sequence: CSARGVGQGHEQYF.

The chain uses TRBV12-3 or TRBV12-4 and TRBJ1-5; D call uncertain. V lost 2 bases, J lost 5 bases, and 7 bases lay in between. The CDR3 runs to 13 residues. This chain's CDR3 is CASSLQQDQPQHF. CDR3 DNA sequence: TGTGCCAGCAGTTTACAGCAAGATCAGCCCCAGCATTTT.

The gene calls are TRBV28 and TRBJ2-1; D might be TRBD1 (6 bases). V lost 5 bases, J lost 3 bases, and 14 bases lay in between. The germline V gene has CDR1 MDHEN and CDR2 SYDVKM. The CDR3 has 15 residues. The CDR3 protein is CASSQPGQLYNEQFF. The DNA for the CDR3 is TGTGCCAGCAGTCAACCGGGACAACTCTACAATGAGCAGTTCTTC.

This chain connects TRBV18 to TRBJ2-2; 8 bases are a match to TRBD1. The CDR3 is made up of 15 amino acids. Per the germline V gene, CDR1 is KGHSH and CDR2 is LQKENI. Unmatched junction bases numbered 0, after V lost 2 bases and J lost 1 base. The CDR3 reads CASSPGQGNTGELFF. The DNA of the CDR3 is TGTGCCAGCTCACCAGGACAGGGGAACACCGGGGAGCTGTTTTTT. Combining the CDR3 with reference TRBV18 and TRBJ2-2 gives the whole variable domain NAGVMQNPRHLVRRRGQEARLRCSPMKGHSHVYWYRQLPEEGLKFMVYLQKENIIDESGMPKERFSAEFPKEGPSILRIQQVVRGDSAAYFCASSPGQGNTGELFFGEGSRLTVL.

The chain employs TRBV7-2 and TRBJ2-1, with TRBD2 matching over 12 bases. Per germline, CDR1 SGHTA and CDR2 FQGNSA. CDR3 length equals 17 residues. The V gene end was trimmed by 3 bases and the J gene end by 7 bases; junction bases not matched to a gene: 10. CDR3 protein: CASSFKLAGGPLNEQFF. CDR3 bases: TGTGCCAGCAGCTTCAAGCTAGCGGGGGGGCCTCTGAATGAGCAGTTCTTC. Based on the CDR3 plus reference TRBV7-2 and TRBJ2-1, the full variable domain is GAGVSQSPSNKVTEKGKDVELRCDPISGHTALYWYRQSLGQGLEFLIYFQGNSAPDKSGLPSDRFSAERTGGSVSTLTIQRTQQEDSAVYLCASSFKLAGGPLNEQFFGPGTRLTVL.

This clonotype was detected only a few times. This chain connects TRBV2 to TRBJ2-2; no definite D call. Looked up from germline, CDR1 is SNHLY and CDR2 is FYNNEI. This CDR3 is 14 amino acids long. Trimming shortened V by 5 bases and J by 0 bases, and 7 bases separated the two germline ends. CDR3 DNA sequence: TGTGCCAGCAGTAAAAGGTCGAACACCGGGGAGCTGTTTTTT. It specifies CASSKRSNTGELFF. Using reference TRBV2 and TRBJ2-2 for the parts outside the CDR3, the full variable domain is EPEVTQTPSHQVTQMGQEVILRCVPISNHLYFYWYRQILGQKVEFLVSFYNNEISEKSEIFDDQFSVERPDGSNFTLKIRSTKLEDSAMYFCASSKRSNTGELFFGEGSRLTVL.

The chain links TRBV29-1 to TRBJ2-7, with TRBD2 as a possible D gene (5 bases). Trimming cost V 5 bases and J 1 base, with 12 bases left between them. The CDR3 sequence is 13 residues long. The V gene's germline CDR1 is SQVTM and CDR2 ANQGSEA. The CDR3 loop is CSVKAVNSYEQYF. The DNA for the CDR3 is TGCAGCGTTAAAGCGGTCAATTCCTACGAGCAGTACTTC.

V gene TRBV19 combines with J gene TRBJ2-4; the match to TRBD2 covers 8 bases. J gave up 1 base and V 6 bases, and 14 bases lay outside the gene matches. Germline V lookup: CDR1 LNHDA, CDR2 SQIVND (reference sequence). The CDR3 is made up of 18 amino acids. CDR3 in DNA: TGTGCCAGTAGCGGGGGGGGGAAGCGGTCGTGGGCCAAAAACATTCAGTACTTC. It yields the protein CASSGGGKRSWAKNIQYF.

The chain carries TRBV12-3 or TRBV12-4 and TRBJ2-7; tentatively, D is TRBD1 (6 bases). The CDR3 has 14 amino acids. V shed 6 bases and J shed 9 bases, with 21 bases lying between them. The CDR3 spells CASSQDRGQSGQYF. The DNA for the CDR3 is TGTGCCAGCAGCCAAGATAGGGGACAATCCGGGCAGTACTTC.

The rearrangement joins TRBV2 to TRBJ2-3; 7 bases agree with TRBD2. The CDR3 extends over 15 amino acids. The germline V gene has CDR1 SNHLY and CDR2 FYNNEI. Trimming removed 7 bases from V and 0 bases from J; junction bases left unmatched: 7. The CDR3 region has the DNA TGTGCCAGCACGGTACTAGCGAGTAGCACAGATACGCAGTATTTT. This gives the protein CASTVLASSTDTQYF.

This clonotype was seen a few times. The chain links TRBV7-3 to TRBJ2-3, with TRBD2 matching over 13 bases. This CDR3 is 16 amino acids long. The ends lost 5 bases at V and 0 bases at J; junction bases unmatched: 2. Germline CDR1 reads SGHTA; CDR2 reads FQGTGA. The CDR3 DNA reads as TGTGCCAGCAGCCTGACTAGCGGGGGGAGCACAGATACGCAGTATTTT. As protein: CASSLTSGGSTDTQYF.

The J gene is TRBJ1-5, the V gene TRBV20-1; 7 positions match TRBD1. Trimming at V came to 5 bases and at J to 3 bases, leaving 10 bases not matched to a gene. The germline gives CDR1 DFQATT, CDR2 SNEGSKA (reference sequence). The CDR3 spans 15 residues. CDR3 in amino acids: CSAPTRDSLNQPQHF. DNA for the CDR3: TGCAGTGCTCCAACCAGGGACAGCCTCAATCAGCCCCAGCATTTT.

The chain uses TRBV6-2 or TRBV6-3 and TRBJ1-1; D gene uncertain. Germline loops: CDR1 MNHEY, CDR2 SVGEGT. Trimming took off 6 bases at V and 1 base at J, with 9 bases between the two ends. The CDR3 sequence is 13 residues long. The CDR3 loop is CASSNGWNTEAFF. The DNA of the CDR3 is TGTGCCAGCAGCAACGGGTGGAACACTGAAGCTTTCTTT.

This clonotype was seen just once. This chain connects TRBV5-5 to TRBJ1-2; D remains ambiguous. V lost 6 bases to trimming and J lost 4 bases, with 16 bases between them. The V gene's germline CDR1 is SGHKS and CDR2 YYEKEE (reference sequence). This CDR3 has 14 residues. This chain's CDR3 is CASISGGKSYGYTF. In DNA, the CDR3 is TGTGCCAGCATCTCCGGTGGGAAGAGCTATGGCTACACCTTC.

This clonotype was counted only a few times. The chain carries TRBV19 and TRBJ1-2, with D possibly TRBD1 on 6 matching bases. In germline, CDR1 is LNHDA, CDR2 SQIVND (reference sequence). Trimming pared 6 bases from V and 4 bases from J, leaving 12 bases between. CDR3 length: 13 amino acids. This CDR3 is CASSQGHPYGYTF. The CDR3 region has the DNA TGTGCCAGTAGCCAGGGACACCCCTATGGCTACACCTTC.

This clonotype appeared a few times. The gene calls are TRBV7-8 and TRBJ2-5, with D possibly TRBD1 on 5 matching bases. In germline, CDR1 is SGHVS, CDR2 FQNEAQ. This CDR3 region has 15 residues. The V and J ends lost 2 bases and 2 bases respectively, with 12 bases between them. The CDR3 here is CASSLTRTRQETQYF. CDR3 sequence (DNA): TGTGCCAGCAGCTTAACCAGGACACGGCAAGAGACCCAGTACTTC.

V gene TRBV10-2 combines with J gene TRBJ1-5; D gene ambiguous. Trimming removed 0 bases from V and 4 bases from J, with 13 bases in between. Germline CDR1 and CDR2: WSHSY and SAAADI. There are 16 residues in the CDR3. This chain's CDR3 is CASSESGIPFNQPQHF. DNA of the CDR3: TGCGCCAGCAGTGAGTCGGGGATTCCCTTTAATCAGCCCCAGCATTTT.

This clonotype was found many times. V is TRBV30 and J is TRBJ2-5; D remains ambiguous. The V end lost 5 bases, the J end lost 2 bases, and 6 bases lay between the germline ends. The germline CDR1 and CDR2 sequences are GTSNPN and SVGIG (reference sequence). The CDR3 sequence is 11 residues long. CDR3 region: CAWRGQETQYF. In DNA form, the CDR3 reads TGTGCCTGGCGTGGACAAGAGACCCAGTACTTC.

The rearrangement joins TRBV19 to TRBJ2-7; maybe TRBD1 (7 bases). The end of the DNA aligns better with TRBJ2-1, so the J call may be wrong. The CDR3 has 15 residues. Germline V gene data show CDR1 as LNHDA and CDR2 as SQIVND (reference sequence). CDR3 loop: CASSIGQGLLNEQFF. Written as DNA, the CDR3 is TGTGCCAGTAGTATAGGACAGGGACTTCTGAACGAGCAGTTCTTC.

This clonotype was seen only a few times. The chain is built from TRBV19 and TRBJ2-1; D unclear. The V end was cut by 5 bases, the J end by 4 bases, with 6 bases between. Germline V lookup: CDR1 LNHDA, CDR2 SQIVND (reference sequence). The CDR3 sequence is 12 residues long. In DNA form, the CDR3 reads TGTGCCAGTAGTTACCTATACAATGAGCAGTTCTTC. It specifies CASSYLYNEQFF.

The V call is TRBV10-1, the J call TRBJ1-1; 7 bases match TRBD1. This CDR3 region has 12 residues. The J segment lost 8 bases and the V segment lost 3 bases, leaving 3 bases of the junction unmatched. Germline V gives CDR1 WNHNN, CDR2 SYGVQD (reference sequence). The CDR3 reads CASSDPTGEAFF. The CDR3 nucleotides are TGCGCCAGCAGTGACCCGACAGGGGAAGCTTTCTTT.

Concerning this clonotype: Relative to the germline gene, one junction end is altered; a read error may explain this. This sequence joins TRBV10-3 and TRBJ2-3; D unresolved. CDR1 ENHRY and CDR2 SYGVKD come from the germline V gene. CDR3 length equals 14 residues. CDR3 DNA sequence: TGTGCCAGCAGTGAGCAAGGGTACACAGATACGCAGTATTTT. Protein product: CASSEQGYTDTQYF.